This paragraph covers one TCR beta chain sequence. The antigen it binds to is not known. Base qualities are not recorded, but no much larger clone differs from it by a single base. This specimen belongs to a study of shared clonotypes between healthy human individuals (dated by TCRdb to the early 2020s). Describing the broader study: The cohort included three men and a couple of women between 18 and 49 years of age. Different laboratories and diverse techniques were used to prepare libraries and sequence TCR repertoires, to increase sequencing depth and limit assay-specific biases. Per donor, three plates each were used for CD4 naive and CD4 memory, two for CD8 naive, and one for CD8 memory. Leukapheresis yielded between about 0.8 and 8.9 billion PBMCs per donor. The study deeply sequenced blood TCR repertoires of about five healthy adults to estimate repertoire size and the extent of clonotype sharing between individuals.

TCR CDR3 regions were amplified from genomic DNA by multiplex PCR using the deep immunoSEQ assay. Genomic DNA extracted from each cell subset was distributed evenly over all wells of several immunoSEQ 96-well plates, and each plate served as one replicate. For sorted subsets, each replicate PCR was loaded with 200 to 250 ng genomic DNA, equivalent to 25,000 to 30,000 T cell genomes. Purified libraries were quantified with a Qubit 3.0 fluorometer, sized on a Bioanalyzer 2100, and re-quantified with the KAPA Library Quantification kit. Each immunoSEQ 96-well plate was sequenced on its own single-read 150-cycle Illumina NextSeq 550 flow cell. Per the source publication's procedure: The immunoSEQ output contained only junctional sequences without quality scores, so filtering could not match that applied to full-length reads. Sequences were annotated with PyIR, a Python wrapper for IgBLAST v1.9, and V/J genes and CDR3 were assigned using IMGT germline references. Reads were filtered out if the reads had weak V/J assignments (E-value above 1e-6), no CDR3, stop codons, out-of-frame junctions, or ambiguous translated residues. V3J clonotypes were defined by identical inferred V gene, J gene, and CDR3 amino acid sequence. To compute the percentage overlap between repertoires, the number of shared unique clonotypes was divided by the size of the smaller repertoire. Repertoire richness was assessed with RTK rarefaction, the Chao1 estimator, and Recon v2.1 estimates of unobserved clonotypes. For all TCRbeta clonotypes obtained by the gDNA method from a handful of donors, generation probabilities were computed with OLGA. The source is immuneACCESS, and TCRdb retained only in-frame sequences with V and J called. Part of the clones is not carried over; for the studies checked, unresolved V genes explain less than half of this, and the remainder is unexplained. The D gene and trimming were derived from the DNA, and the V and J assignments and clone size from that table. This sample lists about 2.4 million clones; approximately 93% were detected once. The ten largest clonotypes hold about 0.39% of the sample.

The junction shows trimming of 1 base on V and 4 bases on J, plus 13 bases between the germline ends. CDR1 SGHDT and CDR2 YYEEEE were looked up in the germline V gene. The CDR3 starts with the cysteine, ends with the phenylalanine, and has 15 residues. CDR3 DNA only is kept here, 45 bases in frame from base 1. The research as a whole found: Clonotypes shared by all four sorted-subset donors showed higher generation probabilities than non-shared clonotypes. Sampling was limited to blood, and TCR repertoires in tissue likely differ from TCR repertoires in blood. Pairwise subsampling indicated that sequencing depth was expected to affect the degree of clonotype sharing among donors. Even with the large sequencing depth, rarefaction of the sorted-subset datasets indicated that sequencing was incomplete. The small number of donors limited the genetic and exposure-history diversity represented. Across a few donors, 5% to 6% of naive CD4, roughly 3.4% of naive CD8, 2% to 2.5% of memory CD4, and around 0.4% of memory CD8 clonotypes were shared. Naive subsets generally had larger estimated clonotype richness than memory subsets.

Donors were healthy HIV-negative adults with no recently reported acute infections or vaccinations. Every donor was a Caucasian adult living in Nashville, Tennessee, USA. CD4+ T cells were enriched by magnetic negative selection, after which naive cells were positively selected on CD45RA and the negative fraction was taken as the memory subset. Blood was collected by leukapheresis, and PBMCs were isolated by Ficoll-Histopaque density gradient centrifugation and then cryopreserved in liquid nitrogen vapor phase. Purity and quantity of every magnetically sorted T cell population were checked by analytical flow cytometry. Each sorted fraction had its genomic DNA isolated and then quantified by UV absorbance on a Nanodrop 2000c.

Recombination linked TRBV5-6 to TRBJ2-3; perhaps TRBD2 is the D gene, with 6 bases matching. The material sequenced was naive CD4+ T cells from PBMCs. The meaning of the sample's cell subset or site label: CD45RA+ positively selected. The receptor comes from a man aged 18 to 35 in good health. Some clones in this sample may be carry-over from other donors' samples. The CDR3 region: CASSLRGIYADTQYF. The DNA reads TGTGCCAGCAGCTTGCGCGGGATATACGCAGATACGCAGTATTTT.